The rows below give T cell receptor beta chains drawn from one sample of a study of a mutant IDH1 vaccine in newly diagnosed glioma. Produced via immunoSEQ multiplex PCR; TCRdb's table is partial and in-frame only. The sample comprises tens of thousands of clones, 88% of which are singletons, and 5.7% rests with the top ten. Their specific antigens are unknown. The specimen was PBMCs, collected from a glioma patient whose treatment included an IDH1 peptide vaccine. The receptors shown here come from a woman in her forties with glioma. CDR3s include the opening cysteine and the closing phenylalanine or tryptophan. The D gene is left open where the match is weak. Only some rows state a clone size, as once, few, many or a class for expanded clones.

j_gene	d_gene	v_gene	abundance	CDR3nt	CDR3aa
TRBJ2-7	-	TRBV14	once	TGTGCCAGCAGCCAAGAAATCTCCTACGAGCAGTACTTC	CASSQEISYEQYF
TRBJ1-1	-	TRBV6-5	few	TGTGCCAGCAGTTACTCGAGATGGGGGTCGAACACTGAAGCTTTCTTT	CASSYSRWGSNTEAFF
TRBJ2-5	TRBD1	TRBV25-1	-	TGTGCCAGCAGAGGGACAGGGGGCGAAGAGACCCAGTACTTC	CASRGTGGEETQYF
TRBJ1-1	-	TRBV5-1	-	TGCGCCAGCAGCCAGGGACCACAGGGCTCTGAAGCTTTCTTT	CASSQGPQGSEAFF
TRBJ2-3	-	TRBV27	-	TGTGCCAGCAGTTTCGTTTCTGGCACAGATACGCAGTATTTT	CASSFVSGTDTQYF
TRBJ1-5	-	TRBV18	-	TGTGCCAGCTCACTCGGACAGAATAGCAATCAGCCCCAGCATTTT	CASSLGQNSNQPQHF
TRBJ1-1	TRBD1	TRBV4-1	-	TGCGCCAGCAGCCAATTTCCCCGGGACAGGGGCACTGAAGCTTTCTTT	CASSQFPRDRGTEAFF
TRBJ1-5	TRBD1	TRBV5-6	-	TGTGCCAGCAGCTCAACAGGGGTAGCCAATCAGCCCCAGCATTTT	CASSSTGVANQPQHF
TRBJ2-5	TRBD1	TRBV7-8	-	TGTGCCAGCAGCACCCGACAGGGGGCAGGAGAGACCCAGTACTTC	CASSTRQGAGETQYF
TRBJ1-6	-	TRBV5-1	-	TGCGCCAGCAGCATCGGACACCCAGATGGTAATTCACCCCTCCACTTT	CASSIGHPDGNSPLHF
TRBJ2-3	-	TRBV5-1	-	TGCGCCAGCAGCTGGGACAACACAGATACGCAGTATTTT	CASSWDNTDTQYF
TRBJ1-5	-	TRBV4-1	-	TGCGCCAGCAGCCAACGGGAGGGAGGTCAGCCCCAGCATTTT	CASSQREGGQPQHF
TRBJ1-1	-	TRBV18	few	TGTGCCAGCTCGCGACAAGGGGACACTGAAGCTTTCTTT	CASSRQGDTEAFF
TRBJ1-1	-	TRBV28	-	TGTGCCAGCAGTTCAGGGCCTGAAGCTTTCTTT	CASSSGPEAFF
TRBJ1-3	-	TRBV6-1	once	TGTGCCAGCAGTGTTGGGGGAGACTCTGGAAACACCATATATTTT	CASSVGGDSGNTIYF
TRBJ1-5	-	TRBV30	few	TGTGCCTGGGGGGGGAAAGGGAATCAGCCCCAGCATTTT	CAWGGKGNQPQHF
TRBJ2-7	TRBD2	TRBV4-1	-	TGCGCCAGCAGCCCGGGACTAGCGGGAGGCTTTTACGAGCAGTACTTC	CASSPGLAGGFYEQYF
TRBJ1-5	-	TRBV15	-	TGTGCCACCAGCAGAGATCTCGGGAATCAGCCCCAGCATTTT	CATSRDLGNQPQHF
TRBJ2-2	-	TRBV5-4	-	TGTGCCAGCAGGGATGCTATGACAGGAACCGGGGAGCTGTTTTTT	CASRDAMTGTGELFF
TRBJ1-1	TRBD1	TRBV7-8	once	TGTGCCAGCAGCTTTAGACAGGGGAACACTGAAGCTTTCTTT	CASSFRQGNTEAFF
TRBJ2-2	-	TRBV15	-	TGTGCCACCAGCAGAGTGGATTACGGGGAGCTGTTTTTT	CATSRVDYGELFF